This T cell receptor (beta chain) was identified in a study of CD8 T cells in Susac syndrome. TCR beta from blood CD8+ and CD4+ T cells was sequenced. With random hexamers, roughly 0.45 to 1 ug RNA was reverse transcribed. TCRdb itself ran the immunoSEQ multiplex PCR reads through MiXCR, one entry per CDR3 protein. The profile shows some 150,000 distinct CDR3 sequences, 95% of them singletons. Germline CDR1 and CDR2: LGHDT and YNNKEL (reference sequence). Trimming took 4 bases from V and 6 from J; bases not matched to a gene: 14. The CDR3 consists of 16 residues. Sequencing was carried out using CD4+ T cells from PBMCs. The sequence derives from a human donor with Susac syndrome. The chain joins TRBV3-1 to TRBJ2-7; 8 bases match TRBD2. DNA for the CDR3: TGTGCCAGCAGCCCCGATCGTAGTCTAGCGGGCGGCGAGCAGTACTTC. Translation: CASSPDRSLAGGEQYF.